The 27 T cell receptor beta chains given below trace back to one sample, sequenced in a study of radiotherapy plus CTLA-4 blockade in lung cancer. Sequencing used immunoSEQ multiplex PCR; TCRdb keeps in-frame clones, though not all of them. Here the sample spans over 75,000 clones, roughly four fifths being singletons. This specimen consisted of peripheral blood, obtained from a patient treated with radiotherapy plus ipilimumab. Source of these receptors: a human donor with non-small cell lung cancer who had stable disease on radiotherapy plus ipilimumab.

The V gene is TRBV23-1, the J gene TRBJ2-5, with no clear D. TRBV23-1 is marked as an open reading frame, function uncertain. V dropped 1 base and J dropped 1 base, with 7 bases sitting between them. The CDR3 runs to 14 residues. CDR3 region: CASSQCGTQETQYF. The CDR3, as DNA: TGCGCCAGCAGTCAATGTGGCACCCAAGAGACCCAGTACTTC.

J is TRBJ1-5 and V is TRBV30; 8 bases map to TRBD1. This CDR3 comprises 15 residues. Germline V gene sequence: CDR1 GTSNPN, CDR2 SVGIG (reference sequence). The V and J ends lost 0 bases and 2 bases, in that order; junction bases with no gene match: 3. This CDR3 is CAWSVQGQGNQPQHF. The CDR3 DNA reads TGTGCCTGGAGTGTACAGGGACAGGGCAATCAGCCCCAGCATTTT.

V usage is TRBV30 and J usage is TRBJ1-3, with 9 bases that match TRBD1. The germline V gene has CDR1 GTSNPN and CDR2 SVGIG (reference sequence). V lost 8 bases, J lost 1 base, and 12 bases stayed unmatched. The CDR3 has 16 amino acids. The chain's CDR3 is CAGARDRDSSGNTIYF. Here the CDR3 DNA reads TGTGCCGGTGCTCGGGACAGGGATTCATCTGGAAACACCATATATTTT.

This rearrangement joins TRBV11-2 to TRBJ1-1, with D possibly being TRBD1 (6 bases). This CDR3 comprises 13 residues. Trimming took off 5 bases at V and 10 bases at J, with 17 bases between the two ends. Per the germline V gene, CDR1 is SGHAT and CDR2 is FQNNGV. The CDR3: CASSRSGGAIAFF. CDR3 nucleotides: TGTGCCAGCAGCAGAAGCGGGGGCGCGATAGCTTTCTTT.

CDR3 region: CASSRGTSGDNEQFF. CDR3 DNA sequence: TGTGCCAGCAGCAGAGGGACTAGCGGTGACAATGAGCAGTTCTTC. The rearrangement uses TRBV6-1 and TRBJ2-1; TRBD2 agrees at 11 bases. The CDR3 runs 15 residues. Trimming took 6 bases from V and 5 from J; bases not matched to a gene: 6. The germline V gene has CDR1 MNHNS and CDR2 SASEGT.

The chain is built from TRBV28 and TRBJ1-2; no clear D. Per germline, CDR1 MDHEN and CDR2 SYDVKM. The CDR3 is 14 residues long. V lost 2 bases to trimming and J lost 6 bases, with 13 bases between them. Here the CDR3 reads CASSLTGVVDGYTF. The DNA for the CDR3 is TGTGCCAGCAGTTTAACGGGCGTCGTGGATGGCTACACCTTC.

The gene calls are TRBV27 and TRBJ2-5, with TRBD1 identical over 7 bases. The V gene end was trimmed by 5 bases and the J gene end by 7 bases; junction bases not matched to a gene: 7. The CDR3 consists of 13 residues. CDR1 and CDR2 (germline): MNHEY, SMNVEV (reference sequence). The CDR3 bases are TGTGCCAGCAGTCGACAGGGTTATGGGACCCAGTACTTC. Protein sequence: CASSRQGYGTQYF.

This sequence joins TRBV14 and TRBJ2-1; tentative D call: TRBD2 (6 bases). There are 13 residues in the CDR3. V lost 11 bases to trimming and J lost 4 bases, with 15 bases between them. Per the germline V gene, CDR1 is SGHDN and CDR2 is FVKESK. The CDR3 loop is CAPRERLYNEQFF. CDR3 nucleotides: TGTGCCCCACGGGAGCGGCTTTACAATGAGCAGTTCTTC.

CDR3: CASSIQGAGEKLFF. In nucleotides, the CDR3 is TGTGCCAGCAGCATACAGGGGGCTGGGGAAAAACTGTTTTTT. This chain links TRBV7-9 with TRBJ1-4; 9 bases are a match to TRBD1. The length of the CDR3 is 14 residues. V trimming: 5 bases; J trimming: 8 bases; junction bases outside the gene matches: 6. Germline V gene lookup returns CDR1 SEHNR and CDR2 FQNEAQ (reference sequence).

V gene TRBV2 combines with J gene TRBJ2-5; the match to TRBD2 covers 7 bases. The CDR3 spans 13 residues. J gave up 6 bases and V 1 base, and 2 bases lay outside the gene matches. From germline, CDR1 is SNHLY and CDR2 FYNNEI. The CDR3, as DNA: TGTGCCAGCAGTGAAGGCGGGAGAAAGACCCAGTACTTC. Translation gives CASSEGGRKTQYF.

The chain links TRBV9 to TRBJ1-1, with a weak D call TRBD1 (5 bases). Trimming left V 3 bases short and J 0 bases short, with 9 bases between. This CDR3 has 14 residues. Germline-derived CDR1 and CDR2 are SGDLS and YYNGEE. The CDR3 sequence: CASSEDNLNTEAFF. The DNA of the CDR3 is TGTGCCAGCAGCGAGGACAATCTGAACACTGAAGCTTTCTTT.

V is TRBV15 and J is TRBJ2-2; 7 bases agree with TRBD1. Germline-derived CDR1 and CDR2 are LNHNV and YYDKDF (reference sequence). The CDR3 extends over 13 amino acids. The V and J ends lost 3 bases and 6 bases, in that order; junction bases with no gene match: 1. The CDR3 loop is CATSRDRSGELFF. Here the CDR3 DNA reads TGTGCCACCAGCAGGGACAGGTCCGGGGAGCTGTTTTTT.

This chain connects TRBV27 to TRBJ2-2, with 7 bases that match TRBD1. The CDR3 has 17 residues. After removal of 2 bases from V and 1 base from J, the junction contained 7 bases not matched to a gene. Germline-derived CDR1 and CDR2 are MNHEY and SMNVEV (reference sequence). DNA of the CDR3: TGTGCCAGCAGTTTACCGCGGACAGGTCAGAACACCGGGGAGCTGTTTTTT. It is translated as CASSLPRTGQNTGELFF.

On this clone: One end of the junction varies from germline; a read error may be responsible. This rearrangement joins TRBV4-1 to TRBJ2-7; TRBD2 might be the D (6 bases). Germline-derived CDR1 and CDR2 are MGHRA and YSYEKL. The CDR3 is 13 amino acids. The CDR3 nucleotides read TGCGCCAGCAGCCAAGATTCCGGGACTTCGCTCGTCTTC. It yields the protein CASSQDSGTSLVF.

The gene calls are TRBV7-2 and TRBJ1-5; D is unclear. Trimming took off 0 bases at V and 6 bases at J, with 12 bases between the two ends. This CDR3 has 15 amino acids. Per the germline V gene, CDR1 is SGHTA and CDR2 is FQGNSA. CDR3 sequence (DNA): TGTGCCAGCAGCTTAGCTAATCATCTGGGTCAGCCCCAGCATTTT. Residues: CASSLANHLGQPQHF.

The gene calls are TRBV5-5 and TRBJ2-7; 8 bases align to TRBD1. CDR1 and CDR2 (germline): SGHKS, YYEKEE (reference sequence). Trimming cost V 2 bases and J 6 bases; bases outside gene matches: 10. The CDR3 has 15 amino acids. CDR3: CASSFETGVKSEQYF. The CDR3 bases are TGTGCCAGCAGCTTTGAGACAGGGGTAAAGTCCGAGCAGTACTTC.

This chain uses TRBV5-1 with TRBJ1-4, with 8 bases aligning to TRBD1. There are 15 residues in the CDR3. Looked up from germline, CDR1 is SGHRS and CDR2 is YFSETQ. The V segment lost 5 bases and the J segment 8 bases; nucleotides outside the gene matches: 11. In DNA, the CDR3 is TGCGCCAGCAGTTTAACGGGACAGGCCGGGGAAAAACTGTTTTTT. This codes for CASSLTGQAGEKLFF.

This sequence joins TRBV5-4 and TRBJ2-2; D remains unclear. Germline assignment: CDR1 SGHNT and CDR2 YYREEE (reference sequence). The CDR3 sequence is 17 residues long. The V and J ends lost 0 bases and 1 base respectively, with 13 bases between them. The CDR3 DNA is TGTGCCAGCAGCTTGGTTTTTTTCGGTGGGAACACCGGGGAGCTGTTTTTT. Protein product: CASSLVFFGGNTGELFF. The entire variable domain, with the rest obtained from reference TRBV5-4 and TRBJ2-2, is as follows: ETGVTQSPTHLIKTRGQQVTLRCSSQSGHNTVSWYQQALGQGPQFIFQYYREEENGRGNFPPRFSGLQFPNYSSELNVNALELDDSALYLCASSLVFFGGNTGELFFGEGSRLTVL.

The rearrangement links TRBV29-1 to TRBJ2-7; 7 bases fit TRBD2. CDR1 SQVTM and CDR2 ANQGSEA come from the germline V gene. Unmatched junction bases numbered 3, after V lost 3 bases and J lost 4 bases. The CDR3 length is 12 residues. The CDR3 coding sequence is TGCAGCGTTGAGACTAGCAGATACGAGCAGTACTTC. Protein sequence: CSVETSRYEQYF.

The chain employs TRBV7-2 and TRBJ1-5, with a possible D match to TRBD1 (5 bases). CDR3 length: 17 amino acids. Germline CDR1 reads SGHTA; CDR2 reads FQGNSA. The V end was cut by 4 bases, the J end by 1 base, with 17 bases between. The CDR3 loop reads CASSSMTSGASNQPQHF. CDR3 DNA: TGTGCCAGCAGCTCGATGACCTCTGGGGCCAGCAATCAGCCCCAGCATTTT.

The chain joins TRBV4-1 to TRBJ1-5; 9 nucleotides align to TRBD1. This CDR3 comprises 16 residues. Germline V lookup: CDR1 MGHRA, CDR2 YSYEKL. The V and J ends lost 3 bases and 3 bases, in that order; junction bases with no gene match: 6. CDR3 loop: CASSQGQGPVNQPQHF. As DNA, the CDR3 is TGCGCCAGCAGCCAGGGACAGGGTCCAGTCAATCAGCCCCAGCATTTT.

The chain carries TRBV6-6 and TRBJ1-4; 9 nucleotides agree with TRBD1. The CDR3 loop spans 16 amino acids. Unmatched junction bases numbered 6, after V lost 2 bases and J lost 5 bases. CDR1 and CDR2 from the germline V gene are MNHNY and SVGAGI (reference sequence). The DNA for the CDR3 is TGTGCCAGCAGTTACCCCGCCGGGACAGGGAATGAAAAACTGTTTTTT. This encodes CASSYPAGTGNEKLFF.

This chain links TRBV7-9 with TRBJ2-1, with a tentative D call TRBD2 (6 bases). The germline gives CDR1 SEHNR, CDR2 FQNEAQ (reference sequence). The V end lost 4 bases, the J end lost 7 bases, and 23 bases lay between the germline ends. The CDR3 contains 17 residues. In DNA, the CDR3 is TGTGCCAGCAGCTCAAGAAGGAGGGAGGAAAGCGGGAATGAGCAGTTCTTC. Translating it yields CASSSRRREESGNEQFF.

This clone was observed a single time. The V call is TRBV5-1, the J call TRBJ1-2, with a possible D match to TRBD1 (6 bases). CDR1 and CDR2 (germline): SGHRS, YFSETQ. The V and J ends lost 4 bases and 4 bases respectively, with 14 bases between them. The CDR3 loop spans 14 amino acids. Here the CDR3 DNA reads TGCGCCAGCAGCACCTCTACAGGGTCCTATGGCTACACCTTC. It codes for CASSTSTGSYGYTF.

The chain couples TRBV28 to TRBJ1-1; 8 positions agree with TRBD1. Trimming at V came to 7 bases and at J to 6 bases, leaving 10 bases not matched to a gene. Germline loops: CDR1 MDHEN, CDR2 SYDVKM. The CDR3 contains 14 residues. For the CDR3, the DNA is TGTGCCAGCACCTACCCCGGACAGGGCGCTGAAGCTTTCTTT. The encoded protein is CASTYPGQGAEAFF. The full variable domain, with the rest looked up from reference TRBV28 and TRBJ1-1, is DVKVTQSSRYLVKRTGEKVFLECVQDMDHENMFWYRQDPGLGLRLIYFSYDVKMKEKGDIPEGYSVSREKKERFSLILESASTNQTSMYLCASTYPGQGAEAFFGQGTRLTVV.

This clone showed up just a few times. V usage is TRBV5-1 and J usage is TRBJ2-7; D may correspond to TRBD1 or TRBD2 (5 bases each). Trimming removed 2 bases at V and 5 bases at J, with 14 bases between. CDR1 is SGHRS and CDR2 is YFSETQ in the germline V gene. This CDR3 has 14 amino acids. In DNA, the CDR3 is TGCGCCAGCAGCTTAGGGTCTTGGGACCACGAGCAGTACTTC. Protein sequence: CASSLGSWDHEQYF.

This clone was counted between two and nine times. The chain carries TRBV10-3 and TRBJ1-6, with 8 bases matching TRBD1. The germline V gene encodes CDR1 ENHRY and CDR2 SYGVKD. This CDR3 spans 14 amino acids. Trimming took 5 bases from V and 7 from J; bases not matched to a gene: 4. The chain's CDR3 is CAISQGAENSPLHF. The CDR3 DNA follows: TGTGCCATCAGTCAGGGGGCAGAGAATTCACCCCTCCACTTT.